Below, 17 T cell receptor beta chains from the same sample are listed, as sequenced in a study of T-cell reconstitution after alpha-beta-depleted transplantation in children. Unique molecular identifiers were built into the TCRbeta library. MiXCR was run by TCRdb on the PCR reads, yielding one entry per CDR3 protein. This sample has 450,000 to 550,000 distinct CDR3 sequences; 11% occur once, and the top ten carry 14%. The input for sequencing was PBMCs, mostly from graft donor cells, taken 180 days after TCRalphabeta/CD19-depleted stem cell transplant. Receptors were obtained from a female patient aged 2-15 years who had a stem cell transplant for aplastic anemia, so the T cells may come from the graft donor.

The chain uses TRBV12-3 or TRBV12-4 and TRBJ1-2; the D is unclear. The CDR3 consists of 13 residues. V shed 0 bases and J shed 6 bases, with 8 bases lying between them. The CDR3 spells CASSLAPDHGYTF. DNA for the CDR3: TGTGCCAGCAGTTTAGCGCCCGATCATGGCTACACCTTC.

This clonotype showed up just a few times. The V and J genes are TRBV15 and TRBJ1-1; 8 nucleotides align to TRBD1. The germline CDR1 and CDR2 sequences are LNHNV and YYDKDF (reference sequence). CDR3 length: 13 residues. With 8 bases clipped from V and 4 bases from J, the junction kept 6 bases outside the gene matches. CDR3 region: CATRTGWGTEAFF. Written as DNA, the CDR3 is TGTGCCACCCGGACAGGGTGGGGCACTGAAGCTTTCTTT.

The rearrangement uses TRBV28 and TRBJ2-3; perhaps TRBD2 as D (6 bases). V dropped 3 bases and J dropped 2 bases, with 9 bases sitting between them. This CDR3 has 14 residues. Germline CDR1 MDHEN, CDR2 SYDVKM. As DNA, the CDR3 is TGTGCCAGCAGTTTTACGGGAGCCACAGATACGCAGTATTTT. Encoded protein: CASSFTGATDTQYF.

The chain joins TRBV6-1 to TRBJ2-3; 7 bases are shared with TRBD1. CDR1 is MNHNS and CDR2 is SASEGT in the germline V gene. This CDR3 has 18 amino acids. The trim removed 5 bases at V and 1 base at J, leaving 15 bases unmatched. CDR3 DNA sequence: TGTGCCAGCAGTCGTGTGGTCAACAACAGGGGTCGCACAGATACGCAGTATTTT. This codes for CASSRVVNNRGRTDTQYF.

CDR3 nucleotide sequence: TGTGCCAGCAGCCAACCACAGGGAGTTCAAGCAGATACGCAGTATTTT. This gives the protein CASSQPQGVQADTQYF. The chain links TRBV7-9 to TRBJ2-3; possible D gene TRBD1, 6 bases. The V end lost 5 bases, the J end lost 4 bases, and 19 bases lay between the germline ends. Germline V lookup: CDR1 SEHNR, CDR2 FQNEAQ (reference sequence). The length of the CDR3 is 16 residues.

Only a few counts were recorded for this clonotype. V gene TRBV4-1 combines with J gene TRBJ2-3; D could derive from TRBD1 or TRBD2 (6 bases each). This CDR3 is 14 amino acids long. V was cut by 1 base and J by 6 bases, with 11 bases left in between. CDR1 is MGHRA, CDR2 YSYEKL, per germline. CDR3 nucleotide sequence: TGCGCCAGCAGCCAAGCCTGGGGGGCTGATACGCAGTATTTT. Translation gives CASSQAWGADTQYF.

V usage is TRBV7-8 and J usage is TRBJ1-5; no reliable D call. CDR3 length: 15 residues. V dropped 1 base and J dropped 3 bases, with 10 bases sitting between them. From germline, CDR1 is SGHVS and CDR2 FQNEAQ. Here the CDR3 reads CASSLGGGLNQPQHF. In DNA form, the CDR3 reads TGTGCCAGCAGCTTAGGTGGTGGGCTCAATCAGCCCCAGCATTTT.

This chain joins TRBV12-3 or TRBV12-4 and TRBJ2-3; tentative D call: TRBD2 (6 bases). This CDR3 comprises 21 residues. V was pared by 3 bases and J by 4 bases, with 32 bases between. CDR3 protein: CASSFSHGRLDRHGKADTQYF. The CDR3 coding sequence is TGTGCCAGCAGTTTTAGCCACGGGAGACTAGATAGACATGGCAAGGCAGATACGCAGTATTTT.

There are many counts of this clonotype. CDR3 sequence: CASSLETVYGYTF. The CDR3 bases are TGTGCCAGCAGCTTAGAGACAGTCTATGGCTACACCTTC. The chain carries TRBV7-9 and TRBJ1-2, with a tentative D call TRBD1 (5 bases). Trimming took off 1 base at V and 4 bases at J, with 7 bases between the two ends. The germline V gene encodes CDR1 SEHNR and CDR2 FQNEAQ (reference sequence). There are 13 residues in the CDR3.

This clonotype has more than one count but fewer than ten. The chain has TRBV20-1 and TRBJ2-2, with 16 bases fitting TRBD2. The CDR3 extends over 17 amino acids. Germline CDR1 reads DFQATT; CDR2 reads SNEGSKA (reference sequence). With V trimmed by 4 bases and J by 7 bases, 9 bases remained unmatched. For the CDR3, the DNA is TGCAGTGCTATCGGGACTAGCGGGAGGGGGATCGGCGGGGAGCTGTTTTTT. It encodes CSAIGTSGRGIGGELFF.

The chain carries TRBV7-8 and TRBJ1-6, with a weak D call TRBD1 (5 bases). Germline CDR1 reads SGHVS; CDR2 reads FQNEAQ. CDR3 length: 15 residues. The V gene lost 5 bases and the J gene lost 12 bases, with 20 bases spanning the gap. In DNA, the CDR3 is TGTGCCAGCAGCCCTCTTTGGGCTCAGGGAGTACCCCTCCACTTT. Translated: CASSPLWAQGVPLHF.

This clonotype appeared a single time. V is TRBV11-2 and J is TRBJ2-7; D is possibly TRBD2 (6 bases). Trimming pared 5 bases from V and 3 bases from J, leaving 14 bases between. The CDR3 is 14 amino acids. Germline CDR1 SGHAT, CDR2 FQNNGV. The CDR3 loop is CASSPRWGDYEQYF. For the CDR3, the DNA is TGTGCCAGCAGCCCACGCTGGGGGGACTACGAGCAGTACTTC.

The J gene is TRBJ2-7, the V gene TRBV15; unclear D gene. Germline-derived CDR1 and CDR2 are LNHNV and YYDKDF (reference sequence). The germline V and J ends were trimmed by 0 bases and 6 bases, with 9 bases remaining between them. The CDR3 length is 13 residues. The CDR3 DNA is TGTGCCACCAGCAGAGATCTCATTCTCGAGCAGTACTTC. Residues: CATSRDLILEQYF.

This clonotype was counted a few times. The V and J genes are TRBV7-9 and TRBJ1-2, with TRBD1 as a possible D gene (6 bases). V was pared by 1 base and J by 6 bases, with 9 bases between. The CDR3 length is 13 residues. Per the germline V gene, CDR1 is SEHNR and CDR2 is FQNEAQ (reference sequence). CDR3 in DNA: TGTGCCAGCAGCTTAGGTGGGGGCGATGGCTACACCTTC. Protein: CASSLGGGDGYTF.

This clonotype has more than one count but fewer than ten. The J gene is TRBJ2-1, the V gene TRBV7-9, with TRBD2 identical over 10 bases. This CDR3 contains 18 residues. The V gene end was trimmed by 5 bases and the J gene end by 8 bases; junction bases not matched to a gene: 18. Germline values: CDR1 SEHNR, CDR2 FQNEAQ (reference sequence). CDR3 sequence reads: CASSHRDSIILAGDEQFF. CDR3 in DNA: TGTGCCAGCAGCCACCGGGACAGTATAATTCTAGCGGGAGATGAGCAGTTCTTC. The entire variable domain, with the rest obtained from reference TRBV7-9 and TRBJ2-1, is as follows: DTGVSQNPRHKITKRGQNVTFRCDPISEHNRLYWYRQTLGQGPEFLTYFQNEAQLEKSRLLSDRFSAERPKGSFSTLEIQRTEQGDSAMYLCASSHRDSIILAGDEQFFGPGTRLTVL.

This clonotype occurred a few times. The chain has TRBV20-1 and TRBJ2-1; 9 bases line up with TRBD1. CDR1 is DFQATT, CDR2 SNEGSKA, per germline (reference sequence). The CDR3 totals 14 residues. V shed 3 bases and J 8 bases; nucleotides not matched to a gene: 8. This CDR3 reads CSASGDRVRHEQFF. The CDR3 DNA reads as TGCAGTGCTAGCGGGGACAGGGTTCGTCATGAGCAGTTCTTC.

This clonotype was observed at least ten times. The V and J genes are TRBV5-6 and TRBJ2-7, with D maybe TRBD2 (6 bases). Germline-derived CDR1 and CDR2 are SGHDT and YYEEEE. Deletions cut 5 bases from V and 3 bases from J, with 24 bases between. CDR3 length: 17 residues. The CDR3 region is CASSSTGRTKSYYEQYV. The CDR3 nucleotides are TGTGCCAGCAGTTCGACGGGACGGACTAAATCGTACTACGAGCAGTACGTC.